A single sample gave rise to the 23 T cell receptor beta chains below, sequenced in a study of blood T cell repertoires in COVID-19. Assay: immunoSEQ multiplex PCR; the TCRdb copy retains only in-frame clones and omits some. Here the sample spans hundreds of thousands of clones, roughly 89% being singletons. Sequenced sample: peripheral blood. The origin of the receptors is a woman in her twenties or thirties with active or convalescent COVID-19.

V and J are TRBV10-2 and TRBJ2-1; 8 positions match TRBD2. J was trimmed by 5 bases and V by 8 bases; bases with no gene match: 11. CDR3 length: 15 amino acids. Germline assignment: CDR1 WSHSY and CDR2 SAAADI. This CDR3 reads CASELTSGLNNEQFF. As DNA, the CDR3 is TGCGCCAGCGAACTTACTAGCGGACTAAACAATGAGCAGTTCTTC.

This rearrangement joins TRBV19 to TRBJ2-1, with 12 bases that match TRBD2. CDR1 and CDR2 from the germline V gene are LNHDA and SQIVND (reference sequence). V lost 6 bases to trimming and J lost 6 bases; unmatched junction nucleotides: 3. This CDR3 has 14 residues. The DNA of the CDR3 is TGTGCCAGTAGGACTAGCGGGAGTAGCAATGAGCAGTTCTTC. Protein: CASRTSGSSNEQFF.

The V and J genes are TRBV2 and TRBJ2-7, with 9 bases fitting TRBD2. The CDR3 has 15 amino acids. Germline V CDR1 and CDR2: SNHLY, FYNNEI. V lost 8 bases to trimming and J lost 5 bases; unmatched junction nucleotides: 13. CDR3 nucleotides: TGTGCCAGCGAAGTATCTAGCGGGAATGGTCACGAGCAGTACTTC. It encodes CASEVSSGNGHEQYF.

The chain is built from TRBV28 and TRBJ2-7; no reliable D call. Germline V gene lookup returns CDR1 MDHEN and CDR2 SYDVKM. The CDR3 extends over 13 amino acids. CDR3 amino acids: CASSSPVTGTPTV. Here the CDR3 DNA reads TGTGCCAGCAGTTCCCCCGTTACGGGTACTCCAACAGTC.

The rearrangement uses TRBV4-1 and TRBJ2-2; the D is unclear. Per germline, CDR1 MGHRA and CDR2 YSYEKL. The CDR3 totals 14 residues. The V gene lost 0 bases and the J gene lost 5 bases, with 7 bases spanning the gap. The CDR3, as DNA: TGCGCCAGCAGCCAAGATGGAGAAACCGGGGAGCTGTTTTTT. Amino acids: CASSQDGETGELFF.

This clone was detected a few times. The rearrangement uses TRBV19 and TRBJ2-2; TRBD2 aligns across 10 bases. With 4 bases clipped from V and 3 bases from J, the junction kept 5 bases outside the gene matches. This CDR3 has 16 residues. Germline CDR1 and CDR2: LNHDA and SQIVND (reference sequence). The CDR3 nucleotides are TGTGCCAGTAGTAGATCAGCGGGAGGGTACACCGGGGAGCTGTTTTTT. Its translation is CASSRSAGGYTGELFF.

The gene calls are TRBV27 and TRBJ1-6; 8 nucleotides align to TRBD1. Per germline, CDR1 MNHEY and CDR2 SMNVEV (reference sequence). Trimming took 4 bases from V and 4 from J; bases not matched to a gene: 6. The CDR3 covers 16 residues. The CDR3 bases are TGTGCCAGCAGTTCCGGGACAGGTTATTATAATTCACCCCTCCACTTT. The encoded protein is CASSSGTGYYNSPLHF.

The rearrangement uses TRBV3-1 (or the pseudogene TRBV3-2) and TRBJ2-2; a possible D gene is TRBD2 (5 bases). The CDR3 sequence is 18 residues long. V gave up 3 bases and J gave up 1 base, with 18 bases separating them. Germline loops: CDR1 LGHDT, CDR2 YNNKEL (reference sequence). The CDR3 loop is CASSQLALAQLNTGELFF. CDR3 sequence (DNA): TGTGCCAGCAGCCAGCTCGCGCTAGCCCAATTGAACACCGGGGAGCTGTTTTTT.

The chain joins TRBV9 to TRBJ2-1; 11 bases align to TRBD2. The V gene end was trimmed by 2 bases and the J gene end by 8 bases; junction bases not matched to a gene: 9. Germline-derived CDR1 and CDR2 are SGDLS and YYNGEE. The CDR3 length is 16 residues. The DNA for the CDR3 is TGTGCCAGCAGCGTGACTAGCGGGATGATATCGGATGAGCAGTTCTTC. Encoded protein: CASSVTSGMISDEQFF.

V is TRBV13 and J is TRBJ2-7, with 11 bases lining up with TRBD1. Looked up from germline, CDR1 is PRHDT and CDR2 is FYEKMQ (reference sequence). V was clipped by 0 bases and J by 2 bases; unmatched bases: 3. The CDR3 has 16 residues. The CDR3 reads CASSLGPGQGAYEQYF. The CDR3 DNA reads as TGTGCCAGCAGCTTAGGACCGGGACAGGGGGCCTACGAGCAGTACTTC.

The chain is built from TRBV30 and TRBJ2-7; 7 positions agree with TRBD1. The V segment lost 0 bases and the J segment 0 bases; nucleotides outside the gene matches: 5. Germline CDR1 and CDR2: GTSNPN and SVGIG (reference sequence). There are 15 residues in the CDR3. The CDR3 region has the DNA TGTGCCTGGAGTGTAGAGACAGGGAGCTCCTACGAGCAGTACTTC. This encodes CAWSVETGSSYEQYF.

For the CDR3, the DNA is TGTGCCAGCAGCTTTTTTCGGGGCACAGATACGCAGTATTTT. Residues: CASSFFRGTDTQYF. V is TRBV27 and J is TRBJ2-3; D is ambiguous. The CDR3 has 14 residues. V gave up 6 bases and J gave up 1 base, with 11 bases separating them. Germline CDR1 reads MNHEY; CDR2 reads SMNVEV (reference sequence).

The CDR3 nucleotides are TGTGCCAGCAGTGAAAGGGTTTCGACAGATCCCGATGAGCAGTTCTTC. Protein sequence: CASSERVSTDPDEQFF. This chain links TRBV6-1 with TRBJ2-1; D is possibly TRBD1 (5 bases). Germline-derived CDR1 and CDR2 are MNHNS and SASEGT. The CDR3 consists of 16 residues. Trimming pared 2 bases from V and 8 bases from J, leaving 19 bases between.

This clone was counted a single time. The same CDR3 is also encoded by other DNA sequences in this sample. The genes are TRBV3-1 (or the pseudogene TRBV3-2) and TRBJ1-4, with 7 bases matching TRBD1. V was clipped by 3 bases and J by 3 bases; unmatched bases: 7. Germline lookup yields CDR1 LGHDT and CDR2 YNNKEL (reference sequence). The CDR3 has 16 amino acids. CDR3 residues: CASSQGDRAANEKLFF. The CDR3 DNA reads TGTGCCAGCAGCCAGGGAGACAGGGCGGCTAATGAAAAACTGTTTTTT.

This clone was seen a single time. The gene calls are TRBV6-1 and TRBJ2-4, with 7 positions matching TRBD1. The V gene end was trimmed by 2 bases and the J gene end by 4 bases; junction bases not matched to a gene: 5. Looked up from germline, CDR1 is MNHNS and CDR2 is SASEGT. The CDR3 extends over 15 amino acids. As DNA, the CDR3 is TGTGCCAGCAGTGAATCGGTCAGGGGGAAAAACATTCAGTACTTC. This sequence encodes CASSESVRGKNIQYF.

CDR3 amino acids: CASSDGQTYTEAFF. CDR3 nucleotides: TGTGCCAGCAGTGACGGACAGACCTACACTGAAGCTTTCTTT. The chain recombines TRBV2 with TRBJ1-1, with a weak D call TRBD1 (6 bases). Trimming removed 3 bases from V and 3 bases from J, with 11 bases in between. CDR3 length: 14 residues. Germline assignment: CDR1 SNHLY and CDR2 FYNNEI.

V usage is TRBV5-1 and J usage is TRBJ2-3, with TRBD2 identical over 8 bases. The V gene's germline CDR1 is SGHRS and CDR2 YFSETQ. The CDR3 spans 16 residues. J lost 3 bases, V lost 1 base, and 7 bases had no gene match. CDR3 in DNA: TGCGCCAGCAGCTTGTTAGCGGGACTTGAGACAGATACGCAGTATTTT. Amino acid sequence: CASSLLAGLETDTQYF.

The J gene is TRBJ2-7, the V gene TRBV5-5; 7 nucleotides line up with TRBD2. The CDR3 covers 15 residues. After removal of 4 bases from V and 3 bases from J, the junction contained 10 bases not matched to a gene. The V gene's germline CDR1 is SGHKS and CDR2 YYEKEE (reference sequence). The CDR3: CASSMGSGRDYEQYF. In DNA form, the CDR3 reads TGTGCCAGCAGCATGGGTAGCGGGCGCGACTACGAGCAGTACTTC.

V gene TRBV7-9 combines with J gene TRBJ2-5; no definite D call. Between the trimmed V and J ends, which lost 1 base and 1 base, there was a span of 7 bases. The germline CDR1 and CDR2 sequences are SEHNR and FQNEAQ (reference sequence). This CDR3 comprises 14 residues. This CDR3 reads CASSLDLGQETQYF. CDR3 DNA: TGTGCCAGCAGCTTAGACCTAGGCCAAGAGACCCAGTACTTC.

The V gene is TRBV10-3, the J gene TRBJ1-4; D is possibly TRBD1 (6 bases). Germline assignment: CDR1 ENHRY and CDR2 SYGVKD. This CDR3 comprises 18 residues. V lost 1 base, J lost 2 bases, and 17 bases lay in between. CDR3 in DNA: TGTGCCATCAGTGAGTTCGCTGCACAGGGTAGGACTAATGAAAAACTGTTTTTT. Translation: CAISEFAAQGRTNEKLFF.

There are many counts of this clone. This chain links TRBV2 with TRBJ2-3; 8 nucleotides match TRBD1. The CDR3 contains 14 residues. Germline values: CDR1 SNHLY, CDR2 FYNNEI. V trimming: 10 bases; J trimming: 0 bases; junction bases outside the gene matches: 6. This CDR3 reads CATGQGWSTDTQYF. The CDR3 nucleotides are TGTGCCACTGGACAGGGCTGGAGCACAGATACGCAGTATTTT.

The chain recombines TRBV6-2 or TRBV6-3 with TRBJ1-3; D is possibly TRBD1 (5 bases). The V end was cut by 2 bases, the J end by 2 bases, with 16 bases between. This CDR3 comprises 17 residues. Per the germline V gene, CDR1 is MNHEY and CDR2 is SVGEGT. The CDR3 DNA is TGTGCCAGCAGTTACCCCTTAACAGGAATTACTGGAAACACCATATATTTT. Protein: CASSYPLTGITGNTIYF.

The chain combines TRBV11-2 with TRBJ2-7, with D maybe TRBD1 (5 bases). Germline V lookup: CDR1 SGHAT, CDR2 FQNNGV. CDR3 length equals 16 residues. V shed 0 bases and J shed 4 bases, with 16 bases lying between them. The CDR3 sequence: CASSLERSAQGYEQYF. CDR3 nucleotide sequence: TGTGCCAGCAGCTTAGAACGGAGCGCTCAGGGATACGAGCAGTACTTC.